Presented here are 4 T cell receptor beta chains from one specimen sequenced in a study of T cells in Graves' hyperthyroidism and ophthalmopathy. TCR beta CDR3 regions were amplified from RNA. HTBI primers drove first-round RT-PCR of the TCR CDR3. TCRdb called the multiplex PCR reads again in MiXCR, with one record for every CDR3 protein. The sample lists approximately 400,000 distinct CDR3 sequences, 15% to 18% occurring once. The sequenced material came from blood. Receptor source: a woman younger than 30 with Graves' hyperthyroidism.

The J gene is TRBJ2-1, the V gene TRBV3-1, with D maybe TRBD2 (6 bases). CDR1 and CDR2 from the germline V gene are LGHDT and YNNKEL (reference sequence). CDR3 length: 16 amino acids. Trimming shortened V by 2 bases and J by 5 bases, and 16 bases separated the two germline ends. The CDR3 bases are TGTGCCAGCAGCCAAATTCTACGGGAGCCAAACAATGAGCAGTTCTTC. It encodes CASSQILREPNNEQFF.

This clonotype was seen many times. The chain combines TRBV7-9 with TRBJ2-1, with D perhaps TRBD1 (7 bases). V was trimmed by 2 bases and J by 5 bases, leaving 22 bases between them. The CDR3 runs 18 residues. Germline CDR1 SEHNR, CDR2 FQNEAQ (reference sequence). The CDR3 DNA is TGTGCCAGCAGCTTAACGTTTTTGGGTCCCAGGGGGGACAATGAGCAGTTCTTC. This encodes CASSLTFLGPRGDNEQFF.

This clonotype was seen a handful of times. The V gene is TRBV20-1, the J gene TRBJ2-7; 7 bases line up with TRBD1. Germline assignment: CDR1 DFQATT and CDR2 SNEGSKA (reference sequence). This CDR3 has 12 amino acids. The V gene end was trimmed by 5 bases and the J gene end by 2 bases; junction bases not matched to a gene: 3. The CDR3 reads CSALQGPYEQYF. The CDR3, as DNA: TGCAGTGCTTTACAGGGGCCCTACGAGCAGTACTTC.

In this sample, this clonotype turned up many times. This chain uses TRBV27 with TRBJ1-2; perhaps TRBD1 as D (5 bases). The V end was cut by 2 bases, the J end by 1 base, with 14 bases between. This CDR3 is built from 16 residues. In germline, CDR1 is MNHEY, CDR2 SMNVEV (reference sequence). The CDR3 nucleotides are TGTGCCAGCAGTTTAAGCGGGGCTGTCCTTAACTATGGCTACACCTTC. It codes for CASSLSGAVLNYGYTF.